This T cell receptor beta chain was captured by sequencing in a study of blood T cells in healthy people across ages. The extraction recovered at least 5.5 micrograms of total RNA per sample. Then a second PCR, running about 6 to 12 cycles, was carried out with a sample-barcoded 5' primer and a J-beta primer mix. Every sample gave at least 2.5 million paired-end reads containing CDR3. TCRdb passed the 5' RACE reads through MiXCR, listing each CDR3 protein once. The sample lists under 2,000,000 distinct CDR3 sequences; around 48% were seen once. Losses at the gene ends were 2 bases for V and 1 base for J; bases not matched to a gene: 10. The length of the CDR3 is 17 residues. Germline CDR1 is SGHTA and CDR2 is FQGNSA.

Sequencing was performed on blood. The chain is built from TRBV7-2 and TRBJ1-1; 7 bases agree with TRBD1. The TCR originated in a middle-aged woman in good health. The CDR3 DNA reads TGTGCCAGCAGCTTAAGCGGCGCAGGGGGGAGGAACACTGAAGCTTTCTTT. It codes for CASSLSGAGGRNTEAFF.